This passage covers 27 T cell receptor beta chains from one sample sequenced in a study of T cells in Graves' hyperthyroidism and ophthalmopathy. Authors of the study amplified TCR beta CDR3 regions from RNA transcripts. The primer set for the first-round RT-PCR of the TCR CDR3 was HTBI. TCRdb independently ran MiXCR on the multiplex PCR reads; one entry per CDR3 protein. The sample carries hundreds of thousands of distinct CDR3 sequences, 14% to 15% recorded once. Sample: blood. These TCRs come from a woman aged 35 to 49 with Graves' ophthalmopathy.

This CDR3 is CAWSVGQGSQPQHF. The CDR3 DNA follows: TGTGCCTGGAGCGTCGGACAGGGAAGTCAGCCCCAGCATTTT. The chain joins TRBV30 to TRBJ1-5; 8 nucleotides agree with TRBD1. The J segment lost 6 bases and the V segment lost 3 bases, leaving 7 bases of the junction unmatched. From germline, CDR1 is GTSNPN and CDR2 SVGIG (reference sequence). This CDR3 spans 14 amino acids.

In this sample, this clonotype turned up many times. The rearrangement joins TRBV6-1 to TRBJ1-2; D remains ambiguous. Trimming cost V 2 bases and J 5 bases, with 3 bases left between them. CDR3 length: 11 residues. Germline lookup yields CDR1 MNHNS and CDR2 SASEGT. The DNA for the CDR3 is TGTGCCAGCAGTGAACAGTATGGCTACACCTTC. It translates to CASSEQYGYTF.

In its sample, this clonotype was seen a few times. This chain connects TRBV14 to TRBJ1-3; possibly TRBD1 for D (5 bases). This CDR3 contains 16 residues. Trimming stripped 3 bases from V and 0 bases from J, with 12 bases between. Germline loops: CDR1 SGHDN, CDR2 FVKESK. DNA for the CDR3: TGTGCCAGCAGCCAGATACAGGCATCCTCTGGAAACACCATATATTTT. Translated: CASSQIQASSGNTIYF.

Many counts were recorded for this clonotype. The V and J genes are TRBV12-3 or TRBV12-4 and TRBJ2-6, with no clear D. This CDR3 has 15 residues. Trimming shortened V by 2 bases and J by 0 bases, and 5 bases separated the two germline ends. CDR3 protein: CASSLSTSGANVLTF. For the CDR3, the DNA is TGTGCCAGCAGTTTATCTACCTCTGGGGCCAACGTCCTGACTTTC.

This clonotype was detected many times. The CDR3 reads CASRGAGQGLYEQYF. The DNA for the CDR3 is TGTGCCAGCAGGGGTGCGGGACAGGGTCTCTACGAGCAGTACTTC. This chain connects TRBV28 to TRBJ2-7; 9 bases are shared with TRBD1. Germline-derived CDR1 and CDR2 are MDHEN and SYDVKM. This CDR3 spans 15 amino acids. J was trimmed by 3 bases and V by 6 bases; bases with no gene match: 9.

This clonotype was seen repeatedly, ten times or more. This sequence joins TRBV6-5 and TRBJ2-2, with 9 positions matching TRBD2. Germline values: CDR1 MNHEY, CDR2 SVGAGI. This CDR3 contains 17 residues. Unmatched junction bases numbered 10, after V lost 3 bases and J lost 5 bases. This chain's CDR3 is CASSYSWLTSGTGELFF. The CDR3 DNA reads TGTGCCAGCAGTTATTCCTGGCTAACTAGCGGGACCGGGGAGCTGTTTTTT.

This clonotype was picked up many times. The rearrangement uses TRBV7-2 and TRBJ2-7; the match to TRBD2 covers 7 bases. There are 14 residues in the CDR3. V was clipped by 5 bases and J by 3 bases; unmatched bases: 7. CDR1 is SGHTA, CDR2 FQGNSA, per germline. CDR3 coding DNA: TGTGCCAGCAGCGCGAGCGGGACGGTCTACGAGCAGTACTTC. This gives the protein CASSASGTVYEQYF.

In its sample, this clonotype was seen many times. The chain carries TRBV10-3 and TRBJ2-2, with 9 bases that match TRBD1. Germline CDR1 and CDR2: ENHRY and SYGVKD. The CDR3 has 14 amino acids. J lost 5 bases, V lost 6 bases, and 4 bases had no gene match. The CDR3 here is CAIRRTGVTGELFF. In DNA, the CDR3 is TGTGCCATCAGAAGGACAGGGGTGACCGGGGAGCTGTTTTTT.

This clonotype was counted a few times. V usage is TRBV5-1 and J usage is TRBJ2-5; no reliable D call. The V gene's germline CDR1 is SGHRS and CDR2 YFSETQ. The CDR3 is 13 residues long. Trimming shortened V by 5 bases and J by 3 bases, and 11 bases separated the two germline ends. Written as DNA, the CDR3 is TGCGCCAGCAGTTCTTACATAGAAGAGACCCAGTACTTC. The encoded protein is CASSSYIEETQYF.

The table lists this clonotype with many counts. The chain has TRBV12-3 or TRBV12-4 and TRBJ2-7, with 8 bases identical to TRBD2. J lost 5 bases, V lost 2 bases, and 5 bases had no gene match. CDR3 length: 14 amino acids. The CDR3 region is CASSLIAGSNEQYF. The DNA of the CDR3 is TGTGCCAGCAGTTTAATAGCGGGAAGTAACGAGCAGTACTTC.

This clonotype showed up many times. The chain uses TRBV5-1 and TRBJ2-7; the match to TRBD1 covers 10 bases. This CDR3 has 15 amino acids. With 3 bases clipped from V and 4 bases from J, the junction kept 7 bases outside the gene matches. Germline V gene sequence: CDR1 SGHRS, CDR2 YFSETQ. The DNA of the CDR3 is TGCGCCAGCAGCTGGGGGACAGGGGCCGTTTACGAGCAGTACTTC. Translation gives CASSWGTGAVYEQYF.

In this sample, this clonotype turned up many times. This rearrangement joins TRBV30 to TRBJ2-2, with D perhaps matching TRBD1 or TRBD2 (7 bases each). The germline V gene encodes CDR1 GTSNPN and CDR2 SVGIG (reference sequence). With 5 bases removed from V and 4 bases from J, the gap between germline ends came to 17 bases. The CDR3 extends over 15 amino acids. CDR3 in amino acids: CAWQKTGRGTGELFF. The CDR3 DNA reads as TGTGCCTGGCAAAAGACAGGGAGGGGCACCGGGGAGCTGTTTTTT.

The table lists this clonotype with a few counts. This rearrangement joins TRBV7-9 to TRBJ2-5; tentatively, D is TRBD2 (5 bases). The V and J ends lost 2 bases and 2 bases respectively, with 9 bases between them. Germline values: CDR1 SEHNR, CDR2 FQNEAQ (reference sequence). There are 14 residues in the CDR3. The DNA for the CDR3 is TGTGCCAGCAGCTTACCCGGGAAGCAAGAGACCCAGTACTTC. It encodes CASSLPGKQETQYF.

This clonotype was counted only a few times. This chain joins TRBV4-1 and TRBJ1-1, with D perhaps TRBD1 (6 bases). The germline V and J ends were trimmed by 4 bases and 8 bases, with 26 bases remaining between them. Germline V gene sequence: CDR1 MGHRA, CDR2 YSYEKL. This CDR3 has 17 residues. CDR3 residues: CASSLQTPGHDGREAFF. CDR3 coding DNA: TGCGCCAGCAGCCTGCAAACACCGGGACACGACGGTAGGGAAGCTTTCTTT.

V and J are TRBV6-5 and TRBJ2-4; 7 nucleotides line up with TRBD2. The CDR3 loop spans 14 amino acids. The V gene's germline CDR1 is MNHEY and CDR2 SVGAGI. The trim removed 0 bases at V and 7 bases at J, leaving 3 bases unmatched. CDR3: CASSYSGGRNIQYF. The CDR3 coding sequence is TGTGCCAGCAGTTACTCGGGAGGGCGGAACATTCAGTACTTC.

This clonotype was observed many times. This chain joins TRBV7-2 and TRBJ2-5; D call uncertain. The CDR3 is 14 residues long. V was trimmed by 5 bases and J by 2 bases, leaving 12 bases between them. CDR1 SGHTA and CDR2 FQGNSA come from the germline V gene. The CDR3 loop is CASSLWRQQETQYF. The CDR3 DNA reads TGTGCCAGCAGCCTCTGGCGGCAACAAGAGACCCAGTACTTC.

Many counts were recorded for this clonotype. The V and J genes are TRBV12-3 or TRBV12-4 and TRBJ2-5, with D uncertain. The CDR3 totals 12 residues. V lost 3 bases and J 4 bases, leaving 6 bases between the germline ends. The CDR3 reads CASSLVGETQYF. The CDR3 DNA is TGTGCCAGCAGTTTGGTGGGAGAGACCCAGTACTTC.

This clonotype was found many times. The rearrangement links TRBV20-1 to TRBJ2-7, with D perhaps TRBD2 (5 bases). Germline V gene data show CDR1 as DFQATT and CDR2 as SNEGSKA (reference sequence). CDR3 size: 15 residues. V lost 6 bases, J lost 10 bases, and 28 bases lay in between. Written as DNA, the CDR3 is TGCAGTGCCGGGCATGGCGGAGACTACGGTCAGGAACAGTACTTC. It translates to CSAGHGGDYGQEQYF.

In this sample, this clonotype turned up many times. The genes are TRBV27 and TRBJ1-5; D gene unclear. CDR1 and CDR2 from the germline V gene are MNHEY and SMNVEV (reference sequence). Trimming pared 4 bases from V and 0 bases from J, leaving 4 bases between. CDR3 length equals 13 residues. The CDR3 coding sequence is TGTGCCAGCAGTTATGCTAGCAATCAGCCCCAGCATTTT. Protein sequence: CASSYASNQPQHF.

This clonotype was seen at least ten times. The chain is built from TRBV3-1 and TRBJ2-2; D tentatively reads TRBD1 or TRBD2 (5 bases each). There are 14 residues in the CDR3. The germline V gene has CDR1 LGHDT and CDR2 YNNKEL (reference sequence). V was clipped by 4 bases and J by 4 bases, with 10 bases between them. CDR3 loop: CASSRGTATGELFF. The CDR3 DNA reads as TGTGCCAGCAGCCGAGGGACGGCCACCGGGGAGCTGTTTTTT.

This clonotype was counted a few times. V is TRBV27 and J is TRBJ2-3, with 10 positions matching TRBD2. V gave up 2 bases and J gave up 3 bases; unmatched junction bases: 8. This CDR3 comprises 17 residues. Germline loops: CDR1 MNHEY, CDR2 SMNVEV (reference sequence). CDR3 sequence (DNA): TGTGCCAGCAGTTTAGGATCTAGCGGGAGTAGGACAGATACGCAGTATTTT. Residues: CASSLGSSGSRTDTQYF.

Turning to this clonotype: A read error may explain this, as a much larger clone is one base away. For the CDR3, the DNA is TGTGCCAGCAGGACAGACCCTAACTATGGCTACACCTTC. Protein product: CASRTDPNYGYTF. This chain connects TRBV6-1 to TRBJ1-2; a weak D match, TRBD1 (5 bases). In germline, CDR1 is MNHNS, CDR2 SASEGT. This CDR3 has 13 residues. The V end was cut by 6 bases, the J end by 0 bases, with 8 bases between.

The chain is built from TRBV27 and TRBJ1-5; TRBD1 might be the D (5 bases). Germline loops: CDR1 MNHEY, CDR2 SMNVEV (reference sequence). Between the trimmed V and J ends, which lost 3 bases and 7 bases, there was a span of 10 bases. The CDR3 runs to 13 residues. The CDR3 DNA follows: TGTGCCAGCAGTTTTGGGGCAGGGCAGCCCCAGCATTTT. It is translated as CASSFGAGQPQHF.

The CDR3, as DNA: TGTGCCAGCAGCTTAACGCCGGGACGTAATGAAGCTTTCTTT. Translating gives CASSLTPGRNEAFF. V usage is TRBV7-3 and J usage is TRBJ1-1; possible D gene TRBD1, 5 bases. CDR3 length equals 14 residues. V dropped 0 bases and J dropped 7 bases, with 12 bases sitting between them. Germline V gene sequence: CDR1 SGHTA, CDR2 FQGTGA.

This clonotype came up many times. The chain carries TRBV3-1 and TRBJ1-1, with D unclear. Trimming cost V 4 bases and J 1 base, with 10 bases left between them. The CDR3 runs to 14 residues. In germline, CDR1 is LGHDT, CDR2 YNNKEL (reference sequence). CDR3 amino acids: CASSRDTGNTEAFF. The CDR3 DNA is TGTGCCAGCAGCCGAGATACGGGGAACACTGAAGCTTTCTTT.

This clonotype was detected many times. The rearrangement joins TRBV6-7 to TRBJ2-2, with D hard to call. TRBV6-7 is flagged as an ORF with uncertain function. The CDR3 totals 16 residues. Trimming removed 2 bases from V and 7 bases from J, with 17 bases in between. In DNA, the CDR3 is TGTGCCAGCAGTTACCATCCGGCGGTAAGGAACGGGGAGCTGTTTTTT. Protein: CASSYHPAVRNGELFF.

This chain's CDR3 is CSDPGLALNTGELFF. The CDR3 DNA sequence: TGCAGTGACCCCGGGCTAGCGCTTAACACCGGGGAGCTGTTTTTT. The genes are TRBV20-1 and TRBJ2-2; D possibly corresponds to TRBD2 (6 bases). The CDR3 totals 15 residues. Trimming stripped 7 bases from V and 2 bases from J, with 17 bases between. Germline CDR1 reads DFQATT; CDR2 reads SNEGSKA (reference sequence).